Below are 26 T cell receptor beta chains sequenced from a single sample in a study of monozygotic twins with inflammatory bowel disease. After re-calling the 5' RACE reads, TCRdb lists one entry per CDR3 protein, DNA absent. This table holds 300,000 to 350,000 distinct CDR3 sequences. Sequencing was carried out using blood. The receptors come from a human donor with ulcerative colitis or Crohn's disease, or a healthy co-twin of an affected twin (not recorded which).

V and J are TRBV7-8 and TRBJ2-5; TCRdb's assignment of TRBD2 cannot be checked, as there is no DNA. CDR1 SGHVS and CDR2 FQNEAQ come from the germline V gene. There are 16 residues in the CDR3. This CDR3 reads CASSAAPTSEQETQYF.

The gene calls are TRBV19 and TRBJ1-5; as DNA is missing, the TRBD1 call by TCRdb cannot be tested. The CDR3 is 13 amino acids. The germline V gene encodes CDR1 LNHDA and CDR2 SQIVND (reference sequence). CDR3 sequence: CASSPGIRQPQHF.

The J gene is TRBJ2-5, the V gene TRBV9; TCRdb gives TRBD2 as the D gene, but with no DNA this cannot be confirmed. The CDR3 runs 15 residues. Per germline, CDR1 SGDLS and CDR2 YYNGEE. The CDR3 sequence: CASSPLGLQQETQYF.

J is TRBJ2-3 and V is TRBV20-1; TCRdb designates TRBD2, a call that cannot be tested without DNA. Germline CDR1 and CDR2: DFQATT and SNEGSKA (reference sequence). The CDR3 extends over 21 amino acids. The CDR3 sequence is CSARDENSGGRIYLSTDTQYF.

The V and J genes are TRBV27 and TRBJ2-3. CDR1 and CDR2 (germline): MNHEY, SMNVEV (reference sequence). The CDR3 loop spans 14 amino acids. This chain's CDR3 is CASSYRPSTDTQYF.

The chain has TRBV12-3 or TRBV12-4 and TRBJ2-3. The CDR3 extends over 14 amino acids. CDR3 residues: CASSLASRTDTQYF.

The chain is built from TRBV28 and TRBJ2-5. There are 15 residues in the CDR3. The germline gives CDR1 MDHEN, CDR2 SYDVKM. CDR3 in amino acids: CASSSVPGYPETQYF.

This chain uses TRBV11-2 with TRBJ1-4; TCRdb picks TRBD1, but there is no DNA to check that call. This CDR3 region has 17 residues. CDR1 and CDR2 (germline): SGHAT, FQNNGV. CDR3 residues: CASSLVLAGKGNEKLFF.

The CDR3 loop reads CASSFWTSGGGDEQFF. The V gene is TRBV12-3 or TRBV12-4, the J gene TRBJ2-1; TCRdb indicates TRBD2, and absent DNA this call remains unverified. The CDR3 runs 16 residues.

The chain has TRBV4-3 and TRBJ1-2; no DNA is available, so the TRBD1 call from TCRdb remains unchecked. The CDR3 totals 13 residues. Per germline, CDR1 LGHNA and CDR2 YSLEER. This chain's CDR3 is CASSQASTGGYTF.

The chain carries TRBV5-1 and TRBJ2-1; with no DNA, the TCRdb D assignment of TRBD2 cannot be verified. CDR1 SGHRS and CDR2 YFSETQ come from the germline V gene. The CDR3 extends over 17 amino acids. CDR3 loop: CASRPRLAGLSYNEQFF.

This chain uses TRBV5-1 with TRBJ2-2; the D gene TCRdb calls, TRBD2, cannot be checked with no DNA. The CDR3 has 15 residues. Germline values: CDR1 SGHRS, CDR2 YFSETQ. CDR3 protein: CASSLLGRVKGELFF.

The CDR3 here is CSARDAGDRGKTYEQYF. This rearrangement joins TRBV20-1 to TRBJ2-7; TCRdb proposes TRBD1, but this gene call is untestable without DNA. CDR1 is DFQATT, CDR2 SNEGSKA, per germline (reference sequence). The CDR3 totals 17 residues.

The genes are TRBV3-1 and TRBJ2-7; TCRdb proposes TRBD1, but this gene call is untestable without DNA. CDR1 and CDR2 from the germline V gene are LGHDT and YNNKEL (reference sequence). This CDR3 comprises 16 residues. The CDR3 protein is CASSQGKGTGSHEQYF.

The chain employs TRBV7-2 and TRBJ2-7. Germline V gene sequence: CDR1 SGHTA, CDR2 FQGNSA. This CDR3 spans 14 amino acids. Here the CDR3 reads CASSLEAASGVQYF.

The chain links TRBV7-9 to TRBJ1-1; TCRdb gives TRBD1 as the D gene, but with no DNA this cannot be confirmed. In germline, CDR1 is SEHNR, CDR2 FQNEAQ (reference sequence). The CDR3 consists of 16 residues. CDR3 sequence reads: CASSLAGPRADTEAFF.

V gene TRBV19 combines with J gene TRBJ1-6. This CDR3 is built from 16 residues. The germline V gene has CDR1 LNHDA and CDR2 SQIVND (reference sequence). CDR3 sequence: CASTRTGGTYNSPLHF. Looking up the rest from reference TRBV19 and TRBJ1-6 gives the full variable domain: DGGITQSPKYLFRKEGQNVTLSCEQNLNHDAMYWYRQDPGQGLRLIYYSQIVNDFQKGDIAEGYSVSREKKESFPLTVTSAQKNPTAFYLCASTRTGGTYNSPLHFGNGTRLTVT.

This sequence joins TRBV5-1 and TRBJ2-5; TCRdb designates TRBD1, a call that cannot be tested without DNA. The V gene's germline CDR1 is SGHRS and CDR2 YFSETQ. The CDR3 spans 12 residues. The CDR3 region is CASKQGSETQYF. The full variable domain, in which reference TRBV5-1 and TRBJ2-5 provide the parts outside the CDR3, is KAGVTQTPRYLIKTRGQQVTLSCSPISGHRSVSWYQQTPGQGLQFLFEYFSETQRNKGNFPGRFSGRQFSNSRSEMNVSTLELGDSALYLCASKQGSETQYFGPGTRLLVL.

The J gene is TRBJ2-5, the V gene TRBV7-9. The germline CDR1 and CDR2 sequences are SEHNR and FQNEAQ (reference sequence). The CDR3 length is 13 residues. The CDR3 protein is CASSSTWSETQYF.

V is TRBV5-1 and J is TRBJ1-3; TCRdb proposes TRBD1, but this gene call is untestable without DNA. Germline V gene sequence: CDR1 SGHRS, CDR2 YFSETQ. The CDR3 is made up of 16 amino acids. The CDR3 is CASSPGTVAAGNTIYF.

The genes are TRBV5-6 and TRBJ2-7; absent DNA, TCRdb's TRBD1 call cannot be checked. This CDR3 comprises 15 residues. Germline CDR1 SGHDT, CDR2 YYEEEE. CDR3 protein: CASSSLRGDVYEQYF.

The chain joins TRBV27 to TRBJ1-3; with no DNA, the TCRdb D assignment of TRBD1 cannot be verified. The CDR3 runs 14 residues. Germline values: CDR1 MNHEY, CDR2 SMNVEV (reference sequence). The CDR3 loop reads CASKWDISGNTIYF.

V gene TRBV7-9 combines with J gene TRBJ2-2; the D call from TCRdb, TRBD1, cannot be confirmed without DNA. Germline V lookup: CDR1 SEHNR, CDR2 FQNEAQ (reference sequence). The CDR3 length is 15 residues. The CDR3 region is CASSNRDRNTGELFF.

This chain uses TRBV29-1 with TRBJ2-7; TCRdb picks TRBD1, but there is no DNA to check that call. The germline CDR1 and CDR2 sequences are SQVTM and ANQGSEA. The CDR3 has 11 residues. The CDR3 reads CSVNRAYEQYF.

J is TRBJ2-1 and V is TRBV5-1; the D call of TRBD1 rests on TCRdb alone, since no DNA is present to check it. This CDR3 spans 13 amino acids. Looked up from germline, CDR1 is SGHRS and CDR2 is YFSETQ. This CDR3 reads CASSLTGADEQFF.

The chain combines TRBV5-6 with TRBJ1-5. The germline CDR1 and CDR2 sequences are SGHDT and YYEEEE. The CDR3 consists of 15 residues. The CDR3 here is CASSLLGSSNQPQHF. Based on the CDR3 plus reference TRBV5-6 and TRBJ1-5, the full variable domain is DAGVTQSPTHLIKTRGQQVTLRCSPKSGHDTVSWYQQALGQGPQFIFQYYEEEERQRGNFPDRFSGHQFPNYSSELNVNALLLGDSALYLCASSLLGSSNQPQHFGDGTRLSIL.